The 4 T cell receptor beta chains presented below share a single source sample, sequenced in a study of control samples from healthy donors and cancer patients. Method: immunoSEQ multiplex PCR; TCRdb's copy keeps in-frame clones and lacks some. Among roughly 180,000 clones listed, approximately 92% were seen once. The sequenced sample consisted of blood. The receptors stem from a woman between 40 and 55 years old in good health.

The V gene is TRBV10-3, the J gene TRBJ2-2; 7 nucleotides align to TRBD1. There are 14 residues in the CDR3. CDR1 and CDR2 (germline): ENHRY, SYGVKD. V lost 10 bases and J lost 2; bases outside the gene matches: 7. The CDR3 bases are TGTGCCAGCTCCGGGACAGAAAACACCGGGGAGCTGTTTTTT. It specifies CASSGTENTGELFF.

In nucleotides, the CDR3 is TGCGCCAGCAGTCAGGGACAGGGGGCTTCACCCCTCCACTTT. Encoded protein: CASSQGQGASPLHF. The rearrangement uses TRBV10-2 and TRBJ1-6; 12 bases are shared with TRBD1. The germline gives CDR1 WSHSY, CDR2 SAAADI. The CDR3 covers 14 residues. Trimming took 5 bases from V and 9 from J; bases not matched to a gene: 2.

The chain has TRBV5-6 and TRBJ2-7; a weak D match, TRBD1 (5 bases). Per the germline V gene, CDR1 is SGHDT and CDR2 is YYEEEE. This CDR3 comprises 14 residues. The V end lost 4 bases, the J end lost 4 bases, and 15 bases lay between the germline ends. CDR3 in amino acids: CASSRPQGEYEQYF. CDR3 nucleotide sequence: TGTGCCAGCAGCCGCCCCCAGGGCGAGTACGAGCAGTACTTC.

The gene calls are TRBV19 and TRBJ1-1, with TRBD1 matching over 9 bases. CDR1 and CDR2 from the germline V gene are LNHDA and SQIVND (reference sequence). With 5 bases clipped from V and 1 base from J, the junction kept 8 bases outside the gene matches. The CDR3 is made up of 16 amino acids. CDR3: CASSVYRGRPNTEAFF. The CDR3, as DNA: TGTGCCAGTAGTGTATACAGGGGGCGACCGAACACTGAAGCTTTCTTT.